A single sample is the source of the 11 T cell receptor beta chains below, sequenced in a study of T cell changes during pregnancy in multiple sclerosis. TCRdb keeps only in-frame clones here, not all; method: immunoSEQ multiplex PCR. Among approximately 61,000 clones listed, around 93% were seen once. This sample comprised peripheral blood, obtained after pregnancy. The receptor set was obtained from a female donor in good health, enrolled as a control in a pregnancy study.

The gene calls are TRBV18 and TRBJ1-1; the match to TRBD1 covers 8 bases. CDR3 length: 14 residues. Per the germline V gene, CDR1 is KGHSH and CDR2 is LQKENI. The V segment lost 3 bases and the J segment 3 bases; nucleotides outside the gene matches: 3. CDR3 DNA sequence: TGTGCCAGCTCACCGCAACAGGGGGACACTGAAGCTTTCTTT. This codes for CASSPQQGDTEAFF.

The chain couples TRBV28 to TRBJ2-3, with D perhaps matching TRBD2 (7 bases). Germline loops: CDR1 MDHEN, CDR2 SYDVKM. The CDR3 has 15 residues. Trimming removed 5 bases from V and 0 bases from J, with 12 bases in between. CDR3 region: CASSMAGASTDTQYF. The CDR3 bases are TGTGCCAGCAGTATGGCGGGGGCTAGCACAGATACGCAGTATTTT.

J is TRBJ1-1 and V is TRBV12-5; D is perhaps TRBD1 (5 bases). Germline V gene sequence: CDR1 LGHNT, CDR2 FRNRAP. Deletions cut 5 bases from V and 8 bases from J, with 12 bases between. This CDR3 has 12 residues. This CDR3 is CASGPRGSEAFF. CDR3 DNA sequence: TGTGCTAGTGGTCCCCGGGGGTCCGAAGCTTTCTTT.

The chain uses TRBV27 and TRBJ1-1, with D hard to call. The CDR3 length is 13 residues. Germline-derived CDR1 and CDR2 are MNHEY and SMNVEV (reference sequence). With 3 bases removed from V and 5 bases from J, the gap between germline ends came to 10 bases. The CDR3 DNA sequence: TGTGCCAGCAGTTTCCGAGTAAGAACTGAAGCTTTCTTT. This gives the protein CASSFRVRTEAFF.

The chain carries TRBV7-6 and TRBJ1-6; tentatively, D is TRBD1 (5 bases). V lost 4 bases, J lost 10 bases, and 11 bases lay in between. This CDR3 region has 13 residues. Germline CDR1 SGHVS, CDR2 FNYEAQ. CDR3 DNA sequence: TGTGCCAGCAGCTCAACGGACACGTCACCCCTCCACTTT. Its translation is CASSSTDTSPLHF.

This clone occurred once. The V gene is TRBV18, the J gene TRBJ2-2; D might be TRBD1 (6 bases). This CDR3 is built from 12 residues. The V end was cut by 8 bases, the J end by 5 bases, with 9 bases between. CDR1 and CDR2 (germline): KGHSH, LQKENI. Written as DNA, the CDR3 is TGTGCCAGCCACCAGGGGACCGGGGAGCTGTTTTTT. It specifies CASHQGTGELFF.

This clone turned up a few times. The genes are TRBV6-6 and TRBJ1-2, with D perhaps TRBD1 (5 bases). From germline, CDR1 is MNHNY and CDR2 SVGAGI (reference sequence). Trimming left V 6 bases short and J 1 base short, with 15 bases between. CDR3 size: 15 residues. The CDR3 here is CASRPGGLFNYGYTF. CDR3 bases: TGTGCCAGCAGGCCCGGGGGTCTTTTTAACTATGGCTACACCTTC.

J is TRBJ2-1 and V is TRBV7-2; maybe TRBD2 (6 bases). The germline V and J ends were trimmed by 1 base and 6 bases, with 16 bases remaining between them. Germline CDR1 and CDR2: SGHTA and FQGNSA. The CDR3 has 16 residues. The CDR3 DNA sequence: TGTGCCAGCAGCTTAGGAGCCCCACGGGGAGGCAATGAGCAGTTCTTC. Protein sequence: CASSLGAPRGGNEQFF.

The CDR3 reads CASSPGISPYEQYF. The CDR3 DNA follows: TGTGCCAGCAGCCCAGGGATTTCCCCCTACGAGCAGTACTTC. This chain joins TRBV5-6 and TRBJ2-7; possible D gene TRBD1, 5 bases. CDR3 length: 14 residues. The V and J ends lost 4 bases and 2 bases respectively, with 13 bases between them. Germline values: CDR1 SGHDT, CDR2 YYEEEE.

The chain employs TRBV2 and TRBJ2-3; TRBD2 matches at 12 bases. This CDR3 is built from 16 residues. Germline trimming cut 4 bases from V and 5 bases from J; bases unmatched to any gene: 7. In germline, CDR1 is SNHLY, CDR2 FYNNEI. In DNA form, the CDR3 reads TGTGCCAGCAGTGCTTCTAGGACTAGCGGGATAGATACGCAGTATTTT. This encodes CASSASRTSGIDTQYF. Looking up the rest from reference TRBV2 and TRBJ2-3 gives the full variable domain: EPEVTQTPSHQVTQMGQEVILRCVPISNHLYFYWYRQILGQKVEFLVSFYNNEISEKSEIFDDQFSVERPDGSNFTLKIRSTKLEDSAMYFCASSASRTSGIDTQYFGPGTRLTVL.

This chain connects TRBV9 to TRBJ1-2; TRBD1 matches 8 bases. The CDR3 sequence is 15 residues long. Trimming at V came to 3 bases and at J to 3 bases, leaving 7 bases not matched to a gene. Germline CDR1 is SGDLS and CDR2 is YYNGEE. CDR3 nucleotides: TGTGCCAGCAGCGCAACGGGACAGGACTACTATGGCTACACCTTC. Amino acid sequence: CASSATGQDYYGYTF.